Detailed here is one T cell receptor (beta chain). The protocol was immunoSEQ multiplex PCR, while the TCRdb copy is restricted to in-frame clones and leaves out a portion. The sample includes about 39,000 clones, approximately 94% of them seen just once. The data stem from a study of T cell changes during pregnancy in multiple sclerosis. The CDR3 loop spans 14 amino acids. Germline CDR1 and CDR2: SNHLY and FYNNEI. Trimming removed 7 bases at V and 3 bases at J, with 15 bases between. The sequenced sample was CD4+ T cells from peripheral blood mononuclear cells, obtained after pregnancy. The receptor comes from a female donor with multiple sclerosis, enrolled in a pregnancy study. The chain is built from TRBV2 and TRBJ2-5; tentatively, D is TRBD1 (6 bases). For the CDR3, the DNA is TGTGCCAGCAAGCACGGGACATACGAAGAGACCCAGTACTTC. Encoded protein: CASKHGTYEETQYF.